This T cell receptor (beta chain) was profiled in a study of blood T cell repertoires in COVID-19. Trimming removed 3 bases from V and 5 bases from J; junction bases left unmatched: 8. There are 15 residues in the CDR3. The germline CDR1 and CDR2 sequences are MDHEN and SYDVKM. The data were produced by immunoSEQ multiplex PCR, yet TCRdb's version contains in-frame clones alone and is incomplete. The sample comprises a few hundred thousand clones, roughly 89% of which are singletons, and 2.1% rests with the top ten. This TCR derives from a woman aged 60 to 75 with COVID-19, enrolled during active disease. Sequencing was done on a sample of peripheral blood. The chain joins TRBV28 to TRBJ2-7; 9 bases match TRBD2. The chain's CDR3 is CASSFWRGGSNEQYF. CDR3 sequence (DNA): TGTGCCAGCAGTTTCTGGCGGGGGGGAAGTAACGAGCAGTACTTC.